This TCR beta chain was found in a study of blood T cell repertoires in COVID-19. Looked up from germline, CDR1 is SGHTA and CDR2 is FQGNSA. CDR3 size: 15 residues. The V gene lost 5 bases and the J gene lost 4 bases, with 17 bases spanning the gap. The data were produced by immunoSEQ multiplex PCR, yet TCRdb's version contains in-frame clones alone and is incomplete. The table has roughly 140,000 clones, roughly four fifths seen once. The sequenced sample consisted of PBMCs or T cells enriched from blood (not recorded which). The receptor was derived from a man aged 45 to 65 who had recovered from COVID-19. This chain links TRBV7-2 with TRBJ2-5; possible D gene TRBD2, 6 bases. CDR3 protein: CASSPPGGFGETQYF. Written as DNA, the CDR3 is TGTGCCAGCAGCCCCCCAGGAGGGTTCGGAGAGACCCAGTACTTC. Looking up the rest from reference TRBV7-2 and TRBJ2-5 gives the full variable domain: GAGVSQSPSNKVTEKGKDVELRCDPISGHTALYWYRQSLGQGLEFLIYFQGNSAPDKSGLPSDRFSAERTGGSVSTLTIQRTQQEDSAVYLCASSPPGGFGETQYFGPGTRLLVL.